What follows are 3 T cell receptor beta chains derived from one specimen sequenced in a study of blood T cell repertoires in COVID-19. Generated by immunoSEQ multiplex PCR, the TCRdb table keeps only in-frame clones and is missing some. Altogether some 500,000 clones are present, 70% to 90% being singletons, with the ten largest covering around 7.8%. Sequenced material: peripheral blood. The receptors were sampled from a woman between 50 and 59 years old with COVID-19, enrolled during active disease.

This rearrangement joins TRBV5-4 to TRBJ2-5; 8 nucleotides line up with TRBD1. The ends lost 4 bases at V and 2 bases at J; junction bases unmatched: 13. CDR1 is SGHNT, CDR2 YYREEE, per germline (reference sequence). This CDR3 spans 17 amino acids. In DNA, the CDR3 is TGTGCCAGCAGCGCCGACCGGCCAGACAGGGGACAAGAGACCCAGTACTTC. Amino acid sequence: CASSADRPDRGQETQYF.

The rearrangement links TRBV24-1 to TRBJ2-3, with D uncertain. The V end was cut by 5 bases, the J end by 4 bases, with 6 bases between. The CDR3 length is 12 residues. Germline V gene lookup returns CDR1 KGHDR and CDR2 SFDVKD. The CDR3 reads CATSAVSDTQYF. CDR3 DNA sequence: TGTGCCACCAGTGCCGTCTCAGATACGCAGTATTTT.

The chain has TRBV24-1 and TRBJ1-2, with D possibly matching TRBD1 (6 bases). CDR1 is KGHDR and CDR2 is SFDVKD in the germline V gene. V lost 5 bases to trimming and J lost 2 bases, with 8 bases between them. The CDR3 sequence is 13 residues long. CDR3 amino acids: CATSGRGNYGYTF. Written as DNA, the CDR3 is TGTGCCACCAGTGGCAGGGGAAACTATGGCTACACCTTC.